One and the same sample provided the 17 T cell receptor beta chains below, sequenced in a study of spatial heterogeneity in lung cancer. TCRdb itself ran the 5' RACE reads through MiXCR, one entry per CDR3 protein. The sample includes 85,000 to 100,000 distinct CDR3 sequences, approximately 12% of them seen just once. As to time point: sample taken at primary tumor resection. TCRs were sequenced from unsorted whole RNA of tumor, nontumor lung or PBMC. The material was PBMCs, obtained at surgery. Receptor source: a male donor with early-stage non-small cell lung cancer.

V usage is TRBV24-1 and J usage is TRBJ2-7; TRBD1 matches 7 bases. V was pared by 3 bases and J by 1 base, with 5 bases of the junction left unmatched. The CDR3 spans 15 residues. CDR1 and CDR2 (germline): KGHDR, SFDVKD. The CDR3 DNA sequence: TGTGCCACCAGTGATACAGGGGCACAGTCCTACGAGCAGTACTTC. Protein product: CATSDTGAQSYEQYF.

This clonotype was counted only a few times. The rearrangement joins TRBV7-2 to TRBJ2-1; 9 positions agree with TRBD1. Looked up from germline, CDR1 is SGHTA and CDR2 is FQGNSA. V was pared by 0 bases and J by 6 bases, with 3 bases of the junction left unmatched. CDR3 length equals 15 residues. DNA of the CDR3: TGTGCCAGCAGCTTAGCGTCGGGACAGGGCAATGAGCAGTTCTTC. Protein product: CASSLASGQGNEQFF.

This clonotype showed up many times. CDR3 protein: CSAEEADTQYF. CDR3 coding DNA: TGCAGCGCAGAGGAAGCAGATACGCAGTATTTT. The V call is TRBV29-1, the J call TRBJ2-3; D remains ambiguous. The CDR3 runs to 11 residues. The V and J ends lost 7 bases and 4 bases respectively, with 9 bases between them. CDR1 is SQVTM, CDR2 ANQGSEA, per germline.

The chain uses TRBV10-3 and TRBJ2-5, with a possible D match to TRBD2 (6 bases). The germline CDR1 and CDR2 sequences are ENHRY and SYGVKD. The CDR3 runs 17 residues. Trimming left V 6 bases short and J 1 base short, with 21 bases between. The CDR3 loop reads CAIRGDSASNLQETQYF. CDR3 nucleotides: TGTGCCATCAGGGGGGACTCGGCTAGCAACCTCCAAGAGACCCAGTACTTC.

This clonotype was seen at least ten times. The J gene is TRBJ2-3, the V gene TRBV5-1, with D tentatively TRBD1 (5 bases). Between the trimmed V and J ends, which lost 0 bases and 4 bases, there was a span of 9 bases. The CDR3 totals 14 residues. Germline V gene lookup returns CDR1 SGHRS and CDR2 YFSETQ. In DNA, the CDR3 is TGCGCCAGCAGCTTGGAGGGGTGGTCAGATACGCAGTATTTT. It yields the protein CASSLEGWSDTQYF.

J is TRBJ2-7 and V is TRBV2; the D gene is possibly TRBD1 (6 bases). The CDR3 length is 15 residues. Germline CDR1 reads SNHLY; CDR2 reads FYNNEI. With 3 bases removed from V and 6 bases from J, the gap between germline ends came to 18 bases. CDR3 amino acids: CASSEHRARGFEQYF. The CDR3 DNA follows: TGTGCCAGCAGTGAGCACAGGGCTCGCGGTTTCGAGCAGTACTTC. The full variable domain, in which reference TRBV2 and TRBJ2-7 provide the parts outside the CDR3, is EPEVTQTPSHQVTQMGQEVILRCVPISNHLYFYWYRQILGQKVEFLVSFYNNEISEKSEIFDDQFSVERPDGSNFTLKIRSTKLEDSAMYFCASSEHRARGFEQYFGPGTRLTVT.

The gene calls are TRBV4-3 and TRBJ2-3, with 8 bases lining up with TRBD2. The CDR3 sequence is 17 residues long. Trimming cost V 4 bases and J 5 bases; bases outside gene matches: 14. In germline, CDR1 is LGHNA, CDR2 YSLEER. This chain's CDR3 is CASSPLSRGGGGDTQYF. In DNA, the CDR3 is TGCGCCAGCAGCCCGCTGTCTCGGGGGGGCGGAGGAGATACGCAGTATTTT.

This clonotype has a count of ten or more. The CDR3 DNA follows: TGTGCCAGCAGCCCTAGAGGACAGGGCTCCTACGAGCAGTACTTC. Translation gives CASSPRGQGSYEQYF. The chain joins TRBV9 to TRBJ2-7; the match to TRBD1 covers 8 bases. CDR1 and CDR2 from the germline V gene are SGDLS and YYNGEE. The CDR3 sequence is 15 residues long. Unmatched junction bases numbered 6, after V lost 4 bases and J lost 0 bases.

The chain links TRBV5-1 to TRBJ1-1, with no clear D. Trimming left V 5 bases short and J 5 bases short, with 7 bases between. The CDR3 loop spans 11 amino acids. Germline CDR1 is SGHRS and CDR2 is YFSETQ. This CDR3 is CASRMETEAFF. In DNA form, the CDR3 reads TGCGCCAGCAGAATGGAAACTGAAGCTTTCTTT.

The chain recombines TRBV20-1 with TRBJ1-5; perhaps TRBD1 as D (6 bases). The V and J ends lost 1 base and 4 bases respectively, with 8 bases between them. This CDR3 has 13 amino acids. The V gene's germline CDR1 is DFQATT and CDR2 SNEGSKA (reference sequence). CDR3 sequence: CSARVDRNQPQHF. The CDR3 DNA reads as TGCAGTGCTAGAGTGGACAGAAATCAGCCCCAGCATTTT.

The V and J genes are TRBV25-1 and TRBJ1-6; 8 bases are a match to TRBD1. Per germline, CDR1 MGHDK and CDR2 SYGVNS. V lost 1 base to trimming and J lost 8 bases; unmatched junction nucleotides: 4. The CDR3 loop spans 15 amino acids. The CDR3 sequence is CASSESSGGDSPLHF. DNA for the CDR3: TGTGCCAGCAGTGAATCATCAGGGGGCGATTCACCCCTCCACTTT.

CDR3 sequence: CSATGQGASINSPLHF. CDR3 nucleotides: TGCAGTGCCACTGGACAGGGGGCATCGATTAATTCACCCCTCCACTTT. This chain joins TRBV20-1 and TRBJ1-6; 11 bases fit TRBD1. V trimming: 6 bases; J trimming: 6 bases; junction bases outside the gene matches: 10. The CDR3 totals 16 residues. Germline lookup yields CDR1 DFQATT and CDR2 SNEGSKA (reference sequence).

The DNA for the CDR3 is TGTGCCAGCAGTTTACTAGCGGGAGTCAACTACGAGCAGTACTTC. Amino acids: CASSLLAGVNYEQYF. The V gene is TRBV28, the J gene TRBJ2-7, with 10 positions matching TRBD2. Germline V gene data show CDR1 as MDHEN and CDR2 as SYDVKM. J was trimmed by 3 bases and V by 2 bases; bases with no gene match: 4. The CDR3 runs 15 residues.

The table lists this clonotype with many counts. V usage is TRBV5-1 and J usage is TRBJ1-1; D not certain. The CDR3 consists of 13 residues. Trimming stripped 2 bases from V and 2 bases from J, with 7 bases between. The V gene's germline CDR1 is SGHRS and CDR2 YFSETQ. CDR3 sequence: CASSFSPNTEAFF. CDR3 DNA: TGCGCCAGCAGCTTTTCACCAAACACTGAAGCTTTCTTT.

The V and J genes are TRBV20-1 and TRBJ2-7; D gene unclear. Germline CDR1 is DFQATT and CDR2 is SNEGSKA (reference sequence). Trimming removed 0 bases at V and 2 bases at J, with 11 bases between. This CDR3 has 14 residues. The CDR3, as DNA: TGCAGTGCTAGAGAAGGGCAGAGACCCTACGAGCAGTACTTC. Encoded protein: CSAREGQRPYEQYF.

There are a few counts of this clonotype. The chain uses TRBV27 and TRBJ1-6, with TRBD1 matching over 9 bases. The CDR3 has 15 amino acids. Germline assignment: CDR1 MNHEY and CDR2 SMNVEV (reference sequence). With V trimmed by 10 bases and J by 5 bases, 9 bases remained unmatched. As DNA, the CDR3 is TGTGCCACCTGTCGCCGGACAGGGGATAATTCACCCCTCCACTTT. Its protein is CATCRRTGDNSPLHF.

The V call is TRBV12-3 or TRBV12-4, the J call TRBJ1-1, with unresolved D. The V end was cut by 3 bases, the J end by 0 bases, with 8 bases between. This CDR3 is 14 amino acids long. Written as DNA, the CDR3 is TGTGCCAGCAGTTTTGGTGGGTTGAACACTGAAGCTTTCTTT. Translating gives CASSFGGLNTEAFF.